Presented here are 9 T cell receptor beta chains from one specimen sequenced in a study of blood T cells in healthy people across ages. Primers used in a second PCR of about 6 to 11 cycles were a sample-barcoded 5' primer and a J-beta primer mix. Using its own MiXCR run on the 5' RACE reads, TCRdb lists one record per CDR3 protein. The profile shows roughly 700,000 distinct CDR3 sequences, approximately 49% of them singletons. Sequenced: blood. The receptors were sampled from a woman aged 55-70 years in good health.

J is TRBJ2-5 and V is TRBV6-5; 11 nucleotides align to TRBD2. TRBJ2-7 matches the DNA end more closely, so the J call is doubtful. CDR3 length: 16 residues. Germline V gene data show CDR1 as MNHEY and CDR2 as SVGAGI. CDR3: CASSYRLAGNQYEQYF. CDR3 in DNA: TGTGCCAGCAGTTATAGACTAGCGGGAAATCAGTACGAGCAGTACTTC.

The sample holds a few counts of this clonotype. The chain links TRBV5-1 to TRBJ2-7, with D hard to call. CDR1 and CDR2 (germline): SGHRS, YFSETQ. The V and J ends lost 4 bases and 7 bases respectively, with 12 bases between them. CDR3 length: 12 residues. CDR3 in DNA: TGCGCCAGCAGCCTCGACATCGGGGAGCAGTACTTC. It is translated as CASSLDIGEQYF.

There are a few counts of this clonotype. The CDR3 region has the DNA TGTGCCAGCAGCCCCCTCGACAGCTATGGCTACACCTTC. Its protein product is CASSPLDSYGYTF. The chain joins TRBV7-9 to TRBJ1-2; tentative D call: TRBD1 (5 bases). The germline V and J ends were trimmed by 5 bases and 4 bases, with 11 bases remaining between them. Looked up from germline, CDR1 is SEHNR and CDR2 is FQNEAQ (reference sequence). The length of the CDR3 is 13 residues.

There are many counts of this clonotype. CDR3 sequence: CASSQLAGEATDTQYF. As DNA, the CDR3 is TGTGCCAGCAGCCAATTAGCGGGAGAGGCGACAGATACGCAGTATTTT. The rearrangement links TRBV7-6 to TRBJ2-3, with 9 bases aligning to TRBD2. The CDR3 length is 16 residues. CDR1 SGHVS and CDR2 FNYEAQ come from the germline V gene. The junction had 9 bases not matched to a gene; V was cut back by 5 bases and J by 3 bases.

This clonotype was seen at least ten times. V and J are TRBV29-1 and TRBJ2-7; D is undetermined. The CDR3 has 13 amino acids. The V gene lost 4 bases and the J gene lost 1 base, with 11 bases spanning the gap. Germline values: CDR1 SQVTM, CDR2 ANQGSEA. The CDR3 spells CSVVSPVSYEQYF. For the CDR3, the DNA is TGCAGCGTTGTGTCCCCGGTATCCTACGAGCAGTACTTC.

The gene calls are TRBV20-1 and TRBJ2-7; D perhaps matches TRBD1 (6 bases). V lost 6 bases and J lost 5, with 17 bases in between. CDR1 is DFQATT and CDR2 is SNEGSKA in the germline V gene (reference sequence). The CDR3 covers 13 residues. CDR3 sequence reads: CSASNRDIHEQYF. For the CDR3, the DNA is TGCAGTGCCTCGAACCGGGACATCCACGAGCAGTACTTC.

The J gene is TRBJ2-7, the V gene TRBV5-4, with D perhaps given as TRBD1 or TRBD2 (5 bases each). The CDR3 runs to 13 residues. Germline CDR1 SGHNT, CDR2 YYREEE (reference sequence). Trimming pared 4 bases from V and 2 bases from J, leaving 10 bases between. Here the CDR3 DNA reads TGTGCCAGCAGCCGGGACCCCGCCTACGAGCAGTACTTC. Its protein product is CASSRDPAYEQYF.

This clonotype was seen repeatedly, ten times or more. V and J are TRBV7-9 and TRBJ1-6; TRBD1 aligns across 8 bases. This CDR3 is built from 17 residues. Looked up from germline, CDR1 is SEHNR and CDR2 is FQNEAQ (reference sequence). The trim removed 6 bases at V and 9 bases at J, leaving 16 bases unmatched. CDR3 amino acids: CASSFADWTGSRSPLHF. In DNA form, the CDR3 reads TGTGCCAGCAGTTTCGCTGACTGGACAGGGAGTCGTTCACCCCTCCACTTT.

This rearrangement joins TRBV7-2 to TRBJ1-1; the match to TRBD1 covers 9 bases. Unmatched junction bases numbered 7, after V lost 5 bases and J lost 3 bases. CDR3 length equals 15 residues. The germline gives CDR1 SGHTA, CDR2 FQGNSA. This CDR3 reads CASSTGTGIHTEAFF. The CDR3 DNA sequence: TGTGCCAGCAGCACCGGGACAGGGATCCACACTGAAGCTTTCTTT. The variable domain in full, with the rest retrieved from reference TRBV7-2 and TRBJ1-1, is GAGVSQSPSNKVTEKGKDVELRCDPISGHTALYWYRQSLGQGLEFLIYFQGNSAPDKSGLPSDRFSAERTGGSVSTLTIQRTQQEDSAVYLCASSTGTGIHTEAFFGQGTRLTVV.